The clone carrying this TCR beta chain was counted a single time. Its antigen is unknown. The CDR3 sequence is 14 residues long. Germline trimming cut 1 base from V and 4 bases from J; bases unmatched to any gene: 1. Germline V CDR1 and CDR2: SGHDN, FVKESK. This sample was included in a study of cytomegalovirus exposure and HLA in healthy donors. Study-wide findings and caveats: Near-uniform donor sequencing depth was presumed by presence/absence analyses.

This PCR relied on a set of 60 Vbeta primers and 13 Jbeta primers. Measured with immunoSEQ multiplex PCR; TCRdb has only the in-frame clones, and not every one. The profile shows about 160,000 clones, 80% of them singletons. The TCR was taken from a man between 18 and 35 years old in good health and CMV-seropositive. Sequencing was done on a sample of PBMCs. J is TRBJ2-7 and V is TRBV14, with TRBD1 matching over 10 bases. CDR3 DNA: TGTGCCAGCAGCCAAGGGGGACAGGGGTACGAGCAGTACTTC. The encoded protein is CASSQGGQGYEQYF. Full variable domain (remainder filled in from reference TRBV14 and TRBJ2-7): EAGVTQFPSHSVIEKGQTVTLRCDPISGHDNLYWYRRVMGKEIKFLLHFVKESKQDESGMPNNRFLAERTGGTYSTLKVQPAELEDSGVYFCASSQGGQGYEQYFGPGTRLTVT.